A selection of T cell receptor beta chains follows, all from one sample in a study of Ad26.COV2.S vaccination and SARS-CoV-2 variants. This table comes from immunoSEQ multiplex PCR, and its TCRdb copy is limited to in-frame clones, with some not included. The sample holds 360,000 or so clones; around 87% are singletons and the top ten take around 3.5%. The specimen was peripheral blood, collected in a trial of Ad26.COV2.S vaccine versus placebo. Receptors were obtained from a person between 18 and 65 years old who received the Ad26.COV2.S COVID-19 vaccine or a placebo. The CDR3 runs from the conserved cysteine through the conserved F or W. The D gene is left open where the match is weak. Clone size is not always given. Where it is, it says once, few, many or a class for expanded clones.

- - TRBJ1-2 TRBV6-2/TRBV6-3 TGTGCCAGCAGTTACGGACCCGGGGATGGCTACACCTTC CASSYGPGDGYTF
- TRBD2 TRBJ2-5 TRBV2 TGTGCCAGGACTAGCGAAGAGACCCAGTACTTC CARTSEETQYF
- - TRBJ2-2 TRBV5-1 TGCGCCAGCAGCTTGTGGCAGGCGACCCCGGACACCGGGGAGCTGTTTTTT CASSLWQATPDTGELFF
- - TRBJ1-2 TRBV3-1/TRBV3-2 TGTGCCAGCAGCCAAGATAGGCGGTCCGGCTACACCTTC CASSQDRRSGYTF
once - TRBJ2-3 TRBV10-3 TGTGCCATCAAATCCCCTGAGGGAGCGGAAGCAGATACGCAGTATTTT CAIKSPEGAEADTQYF
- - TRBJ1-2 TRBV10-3 TGTGCCATCAGTGAGAGGGGAGATGGCTACACCTTC CAISERGDGYTF
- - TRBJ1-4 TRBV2 TGTGCCAGCAGCGCCGACAGTTCTAATGAAAAACTGTTTTTT CASSADSSNEKLFF
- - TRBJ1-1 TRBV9 TGTGCCAGCAGCGTAGCGGGACGGATGAACACTGAAGCTTTCTTT CASSVAGRMNTEAFF
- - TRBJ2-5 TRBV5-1 TGCGCCAGCAGCGTGCCCAGGGGGGGACGGACCCAAGAGACCCAGTACTTC CASSVPRGGRTQETQYF
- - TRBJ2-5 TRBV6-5 TGTGCCAGCTTGGGGGGTGAGACCCAGTACTTC CASLGGETQYF
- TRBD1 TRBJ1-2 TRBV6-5 TGTGCCAGCAGTTTCAGGGGGCTCCGTGGCTACACCTTC CASSFRGLRGYTF
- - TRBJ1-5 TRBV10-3 TGTGCCATCAGTGAGGCGGGGCGGTATCAGCCCCAGCATTTT CAISEAGRYQPQHF
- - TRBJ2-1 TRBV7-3 TGTGCCAGCAGCTCTGGGGGGAGCTCCTACAATGAGCAGTTCTTC CASSSGGSSYNEQFF
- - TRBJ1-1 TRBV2 TGTGCCAGCAGCCGCGTGAACACTGAAGCTTTCTTT CASSRVNTEAFF
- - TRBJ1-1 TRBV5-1 TGCGCCAGCAGCACCTCTCAGGGAATGTCGACTGAAGCTTTCTTT CASSTSQGMSTEAFF
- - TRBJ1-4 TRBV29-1 TGCAGCGTTGAGACAGGAGAAAAACTGTTTTTT CSVETGEKLFF
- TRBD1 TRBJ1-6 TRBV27 TGTGCCAGCAGTTTAACAGGGGGTAATTCACCCCTCCACTTT CASSLTGGNSPLHF
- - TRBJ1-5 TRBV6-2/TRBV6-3 TGTGCCAGCAGTCTCCTCAACCCGGGACATAGTAGCAATCAGCCCCAGCATTTT CASSLLNPGHSSNQPQHF
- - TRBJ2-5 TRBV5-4 TGTGCCAGCAGCTTGTACCCAGCGATACAAGAGACCCAGTACTTC CASSLYPAIQETQYF
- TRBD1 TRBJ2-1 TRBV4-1 TGCGCCAGCAGCCCGGACAGGGGGCTCAATGAGCAGTTCTTC CASSPDRGLNEQFF
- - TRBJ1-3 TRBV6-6 TGTGCCAGCACCAAACGGGTGATTGGAAACACCATATATTTT CASTKRVIGNTIYF
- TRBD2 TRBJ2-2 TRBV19 TGTGCCAGTAGTATAAGCGGGGGAGGGACCGGGGAGCTGTTTTTT CASSISGGGTGELFF
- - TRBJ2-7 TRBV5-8 TGTGCCAGCAGCGGCGGCCTCGCAGAATTATTAATCGAGCAGTACTTC CASSGGLAELLIEQYF
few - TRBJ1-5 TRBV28 TGTGCCAGCACAGGACGAAACAATCAGCCCCAGCATTTT CASTGRNNQPQHF
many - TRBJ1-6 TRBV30 TGTGCCTGGGGACTTGGGGGAAATTCACCCCTCCACTTT CAWGLGGNSPLHF
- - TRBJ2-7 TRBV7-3 TGTGCCAGCAGCCCCATGAAAAGCTCCTACGAGCAGTACTTC CASSPMKSSYEQYF
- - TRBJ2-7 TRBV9 TGTGCCAGCAGCACCCGGGACAAAGCCTACGAGCAGTACTTC CASSTRDKAYEQYF
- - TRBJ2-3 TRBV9 TGTGCCAGCAGCCCCGGAGCCTATACGCAGTATTTT CASSPGAYTQYF
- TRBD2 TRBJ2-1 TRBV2 TGTGCCAGCAGTGAGTCGGCGGGGGTCTACAATGAGCAGTTCTTC CASSESAGVYNEQFF
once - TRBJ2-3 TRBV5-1 TGCGCCAGCAGCTTGCGGGGGCGCATTCTGGGAACAGATACGCAGTATTTT CASSLRGRILGTDTQYF
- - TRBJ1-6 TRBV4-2 TGTGCCAGCAGCCAAGATCGGAGCTCCTATAATTCACCCCTCCACTTT CASSQDRSSYNSPLHF
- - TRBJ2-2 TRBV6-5 TGTGCCAGCAGTTACTCGGGGTGGATCACCGGGGAGCTGTTTTTT CASSYSGWITGELFF
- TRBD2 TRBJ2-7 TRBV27 TGTGCCAGCACCCCGGTCGGGGGGGCAAAATACGAGCAGTACTTC CASTPVGGAKYEQYF
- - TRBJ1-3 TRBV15 TGTGCCACCAGCAGAGACTCCGGGACAAGGGTCTCTGGAAACACCATATATTTT CATSRDSGTRVSGNTIYF
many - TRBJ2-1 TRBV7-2 TGTGCCAGCAGCTTTAGCGGAGGCTCCTACAATGAGCAGTTCTTC CASSFSGGSYNEQFF
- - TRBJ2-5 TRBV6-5 TGTGCCAGCAGTCCGATTACAGAGTCCCAAGAGACCCAGTACTTC CASSPITESQETQYF
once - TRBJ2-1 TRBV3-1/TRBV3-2 TGTGCCAGCAGCCAACAGGGGCTCTACAATGAGCAGTTCTTC CASSQQGLYNEQFF
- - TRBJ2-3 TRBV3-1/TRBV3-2 TGTGCCAGCAGCCCGGGCTCAGGGAGCACAGATACGCAGTATTTT CASSPGSGSTDTQYF
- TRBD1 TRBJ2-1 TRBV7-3 TGTGCCAGCAGCCAGACCGCGGGACAGGACGAGCAGTTCTTC CASSQTAGQDEQFF
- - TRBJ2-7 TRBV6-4 TGTGCCAGCAGTGAAACAGCTAGGGGCGAGCAGTACTTC CASSETARGEQYF